This T cell receptor (beta chain) appears in the sequencing data of a study of T cell responses to AZD1222 COVID-19 vaccine. Study results and caveats: In a largely white British group with more females than males, clonal diversity was possibly underestimated.

TCRdb's copy holds only in-frame clones and misses some; the assay was immunoSEQ multiplex PCR. The sample includes over 100,000 clones, 85% to 90% of them seen just once. This clone was seen more than once but under ten times. Its antigen remains unknown. The germline V gene has CDR1 MNHEY and CDR2 SVGAGI. The CDR3 contains 15 residues. Trimming removed 5 bases at V and 7 bases at J, with 20 bases between. This chain connects TRBV6-5 to TRBJ1-2; D might be TRBD1 (5 bases). Sequencing used peripheral blood, obtained on day 0 of AZD1222 vaccination. The source is an adult in good health. DNA of the CDR3: TGTGCCAGCAGTACCCAGTTTTCAGGGATTGGTGGCTACACCTTC. It is translated as CASSTQFSGIGGYTF.